The next 18 T cell receptor beta chains were all read from a single sample in a study of neoadjuvant anti-PD-1 for oral cavity cancer. Time point indicated: after neoadjuvant nivolumab, at surgical resection. Assay used: immunoSEQ multiplex PCR; TCRdb lists only in-frame clones, some missing. The sample has around 21,000 clones; under 45% are singletons. Source: tumor tissue, taken after nivolumab (anti-PD-1) treatment. All receptors derive from a person aged 40 to 85 with oral cavity squamous cell carcinoma.

CDR3 residues: CASSFGNTEAFF. The CDR3 DNA is TGTGCCAGCAGCTTCGGTAACACTGAAGCTTTCTTT. V is TRBV11-2 and J is TRBJ1-1; D is unresolved. CDR1 and CDR2 (germline): SGHAT, FQNNGV. The ends were cut back, 3 bases at V and 2 bases at J, with 4 bases in the middle. This CDR3 is 12 amino acids long. The complete variable domain, with remaining parts taken from reference TRBV11-2 and TRBJ1-1, reads EAGVAQSPRYKIIEKRQSVAFWCNPISGHATLYWYQQILGQGPKLLIQFQNNGVVDDSQLPKDRFSAERLKGVDSTLKIQPAKLEDSAVYLCASSFGNTEAFFGQGTRLTVV.

The genes are TRBV5-4 and TRBJ2-7; tentative D call: TRBD1 (6 bases). Germline assignment: CDR1 SGHNT and CDR2 YYREEE (reference sequence). The ends were cut back, 2 bases at V and 2 bases at J, with 14 bases in the middle. The CDR3 totals 15 residues. Here the CDR3 reads CASSLGRTATYEQYF. The DNA for the CDR3 is TGTGCCAGCAGCTTAGGGCGGACAGCAACCTACGAGCAGTACTTC.

The chain carries TRBV19 and TRBJ1-3; D ambiguous. Looked up from germline, CDR1 is LNHDA and CDR2 is SQIVND (reference sequence). This CDR3 region has 15 residues. V was pared by 10 bases and J by 0 bases, with 16 bases between. In DNA, the CDR3 is TGTGCCACCACACCAGGCCCTTACTCTGGAAACACCATATATTTT. Translating it yields CATTPGPYSGNTIYF.

This clone is judged medium-sized (0.01 to 0.1%). This chain connects TRBV4-2 to TRBJ1-5; D uncertain. Germline CDR1 reads LGHNA; CDR2 reads YNFKEQ. V lost 5 bases and J 0 bases, leaving 11 bases between the germline ends. The CDR3 is 15 amino acids. The CDR3 sequence is CASSEGGYSNQPQHF. In DNA form, the CDR3 reads TGTGCCAGCAGCGAGGGAGGGTATAGCAATCAGCCCCAGCATTTT.

The chain has TRBV18 and TRBJ1-4, with 11 bases that match TRBD1. V trimming: 8 bases; J trimming: 7 bases; junction bases outside the gene matches: 9. Germline CDR1 is KGHSH and CDR2 is LQKENI. CDR3 length equals 15 residues. This CDR3 is CASQTSDRGREKLFF. CDR3 in DNA: TGTGCCAGCCAAACATCGGACAGGGGGCGTGAAAAACTGTTTTTT.

V is TRBV11-3 and J is TRBJ2-3; 11 bases map to TRBD2. This CDR3 is built from 17 residues. The germline V gene encodes CDR1 SGHNT and CDR2 YENEEA. V lost 5 bases to trimming and J lost 2 bases; unmatched junction nucleotides: 9. The CDR3 loop reads CASSLRTSGHSTDTQYF. CDR3 coding DNA: TGTGCCAGCAGCCTGAGGACTAGCGGGCACTCCACAGATACGCAGTATTTT.

This clone was recorded once. The chain recombines TRBV18 with TRBJ2-7, with D tentatively TRBD2 (6 bases). Germline loops: CDR1 KGHSH, CDR2 LQKENI. This CDR3 comprises 14 residues. Trimming took off 3 bases at V and 3 bases at J, with 12 bases between the two ends. The CDR3 region has the DNA TGTGCCAGCTCACCGGGGGGAGTTAGCTACGAGCAGTACTTC. This encodes CASSPGGVSYEQYF.

The chain joins TRBV29-1 to TRBJ1-3, with no clear D. The CDR3 runs 12 residues. The germline V and J ends were trimmed by 5 bases and 2 bases, with 7 bases remaining between them. Per germline, CDR1 SQVTM and CDR2 ANQGSEA. CDR3 sequence (DNA): TGCAGCGTTTCGGTTACTGGAAACACCATATATTTT. Residues: CSVSVTGNTIYF.

The chain uses TRBV28 and TRBJ2-3; TRBD2 matches at 8 bases. CDR1 is MDHEN and CDR2 is SYDVKM in the germline V gene. V gave up 6 bases and J gave up 0 bases; unmatched junction bases: 14. There are 18 residues in the CDR3. The CDR3 sequence is CASSPTGGPRYSTDTQYF. The CDR3 nucleotides read TGTGCCAGCAGCCCCACGGGGGGGCCGAGATATAGCACAGATACGCAGTATTTT.

The chain couples TRBV27 to TRBJ1-2; 7 bases match TRBD1. CDR1 is MNHEY, CDR2 SMNVEV, per germline (reference sequence). V gave up 2 bases and J gave up 3 bases; unmatched junction bases: 6. This CDR3 is built from 15 residues. CDR3 amino acids: CASSLTFRGDYGYTF. CDR3 DNA sequence: TGTGCCAGCAGTTTAACTTTCAGGGGGGACTATGGCTACACCTTC.

This chain joins TRBV14 and TRBJ1-6; D call uncertain. The V end lost 4 bases, the J end lost 9 bases, and 16 bases lay between the germline ends. This CDR3 is built from 15 residues. Germline CDR1 reads SGHDN; CDR2 reads FVKESK. Here the CDR3 DNA reads TGTGCCAGCAGCCGCGAGGGAGCTCTATCTTCACCCCTCCACTTT. Translation gives CASSREGALSSPLHF.

In this sample, this clone turned up a few times. The chain has TRBV9 and TRBJ1-6, with 12 bases identical to TRBD1. CDR1 and CDR2 (germline): SGDLS, YYNGEE. After removal of 3 bases from V and 8 bases from J, the junction contained 6 bases not matched to a gene. The CDR3 is made up of 16 amino acids. In nucleotides, the CDR3 is TGTGCCAGCAGCGCGGGACAGGGGGCTTGGGATTCACCCCTCCACTTT. It yields the protein CASSAGQGAWDSPLHF.

This chain uses TRBV11-2 with TRBJ2-1, with a weak D call TRBD1 (5 bases). Germline-derived CDR1 and CDR2 are SGHAT and FQNNGV. The CDR3 is 13 residues long. V was cut by 0 bases and J by 8 bases, with 8 bases left in between. For the CDR3, the DNA is TGTGCCAGCAGCTTAGACAGGGTCGATGAGCAGTTCTTC. It specifies CASSLDRVDEQFF.

V and J are TRBV30 and TRBJ2-3; 9 bases are a match to TRBD2. Germline V lookup: CDR1 GTSNPN, CDR2 SVGIG (reference sequence). Trimming cost V 6 bases and J 2 bases; bases outside gene matches: 3. This CDR3 is built from 13 residues. CDR3 sequence reads: CACERGATDTQYF. The CDR3 DNA reads TGTGCCTGTGAGCGGGGGGCCACAGATACGCAGTATTTT.

The rearrangement uses TRBV5-5 and TRBJ2-6; TRBD2 might be the D (6 bases). CDR1 is SGHKS and CDR2 is YYEKEE in the germline V gene (reference sequence). Trimming pared 4 bases from V and 0 bases from J, leaving 11 bases between. The CDR3 contains 16 residues. This CDR3 is CASSQDSGSGANVLTF. The DNA for the CDR3 is TGTGCCAGCAGCCAAGATAGCGGCTCTGGGGCCAACGTCCTGACTTTC.

V is TRBV6-4 and J is TRBJ2-2; perhaps D is TRBD1 or TRBD2 (5 bases each). With 2 bases removed from V and 7 bases from J, the gap between germline ends came to 8 bases. CDR1 and CDR2 from the germline V gene are MRHNA and SNTAGT. The CDR3 contains 13 residues. CDR3 in DNA: TGTGCCAGCAGTGACAGGGACGGCGGGGAGCTGTTTTTT. Protein product: CASSDRDGGELFF.

The chain recombines TRBV7-9 with TRBJ1-1; tentatively, D is TRBD1 (5 bases). This CDR3 is built from 13 residues. Germline lookup yields CDR1 SEHNR and CDR2 FQNEAQ (reference sequence). V dropped 4 bases and J dropped 3 bases, with 9 bases sitting between them. In DNA form, the CDR3 reads TGTGCCAGCAGCTCGACAGTTGACACTGAAGCTTTCTTT. Translated: CASSSTVDTEAFF. Looking up the rest from reference TRBV7-9 and TRBJ1-1 gives the full variable domain: DTGVSQNPRHKITKRGQNVTFRCDPISEHNRLYWYRQTLGQGPEFLTYFQNEAQLEKSRLLSDRFSAERPKGSFSTLEIQRTEQGDSAMYLCASSSTVDTEAFFGQGTRLTVV.

The chain has TRBV27 and TRBJ2-7, with D unclear. The CDR3 loop spans 16 amino acids. The germline V gene encodes CDR1 MNHEY and CDR2 SMNVEV (reference sequence). Trimming shortened V by 6 bases and J by 2 bases, and 20 bases separated the two germline ends. CDR3 in amino acids: CASSLSARVPAYEQYF. The DNA of the CDR3 is TGTGCCAGCAGCTTAAGCGCCCGAGTTCCCGCCTACGAGCAGTACTTC.